Listed below are T cell receptor beta chains from one sample, sequenced in a study of T cell changes during pregnancy in multiple sclerosis. Repertoires were generated with immunoSEQ multiplex PCR, while TCRdb's copy carries only in-frame clones and drops some. The sample lists about 110,000 clones; just under 95% were seen once. Sequencing was performed on peripheral blood, taken after pregnancy. The receptors were gathered from a female donor with multiple sclerosis, enrolled in a pregnancy study. Each CDR3 is given with its conserved first and last residue. D genes are given only for firm matches. Rows may omit the clone size; those that give it use once, few, many or a size class.

TRBJ1-1,TRBV5-8,12,.,.,TGTGCCAGCAGTTTTGGGTTTAGGGGGGCTTTCTTT,CASSFGFRGAFF
TRBJ2-3,TRBV5-6,16,.,.,TGTGCCAGCAGCTTGGCGCGACGAGCGAACACAGATACGCAGTATTTT,CASSLARRANTDTQYF
TRBJ2-7,TRBV7-6,14,TRBD2,.,TGTGCCAGCAGCTTATCCCTAGCGGGAGGCGAGCAGTACTTC,CASSLSLAGGEQYF
TRBJ1-2,TRBV25-1,13,.,.,TGTGCCAGCAGAGGACAGACTAACTATGGCTACACCTTC,CASRGQTNYGYTF
TRBJ2-2,TRBV6-5,15,.,.,TGTGCCAGCCGTCCCGTGCGGAGGAGCACCGGGGAGCTGTTTTTT,CASRPVRRSTGELFF
TRBJ1-1,TRBV6-9,14,.,.,TGTGCCAGCAGTTACAGCAGGGGCGACACTGAAGCTTTCTTT,CASSYSRGDTEAFF
TRBJ1-2,TRBV19,13,.,.,TGTGCCAGTAGTATGAGGGCCGACTATGGCTACACCTTC,CASSMRADYGYTF
TRBJ1-2,TRBV30,14,TRBD1,.,TGTGCCTGGAGTTTCACAGGGGGCCACTATGGCTACACCTTC,CAWSFTGGHYGYTF
TRBJ1-2,TRBV9,17,TRBD1,.,TGTGCCAGCAGCGACGGGGACAGGGCTGGGGGTCCGGCTGGCTACACCTTC,CASSDGDRAGGPAGYTF
TRBJ1-2,TRBV4-1,15,TRBD1,.,TGCGCCAGCAGCCTTGAGCGACAGGGAGTTTATGGCTACACCTTC,CASSLERQGVYGYTF
TRBJ2-3,TRBV27,16,TRBD2,.,TGTGCCAGCACCCCCGGGACTAGCGGGGGAATTTATACGCAGTATTTT,CASTPGTSGGIYTQYF
TRBJ1-2,TRBV10-3,13,TRBD1,few,TGTGCCATCAGGGACAGGGATAACTATGGCTACACCTTC,CAIRDRDNYGYTF
TRBJ2-7,TRBV6-1,14,.,.,TGTGCCAGCATAAGGCAGGACTCCTCCTACGAGCAGTACTTC,CASIRQDSSYEQYF
TRBJ1-5,TRBV7-9,14,.,.,TGTGCCAGCAGCTCCCAGGGTATAAATCAGCCCCAGCATTTT,CASSSQGINQPQHF
TRBJ1-2,TRBV9,14,.,.,TGTGCCAGCAGCGTAGGAGCAGGGATCTATGGCTACACCTTC,CASSVGAGIYGYTF
TRBJ2-1,TRBV7-2,15,.,.,TGTGCCAGCAGCTTTAATACTGGACAGAACAATGAGCAGTTCTTC,CASSFNTGQNNEQFF
TRBJ1-2,TRBV29-1,13,.,.,TGCAGCGTTGAACCACAGGGATCCTATGGCTACACCTTC,CSVEPQGSYGYTF
TRBJ2-7,TRBV5-1,14,.,.,TGCGCCAGCAGCCGCGCGGCGGGGACCTACGAGCAGTACTTC,CASSRAAGTYEQYF
TRBJ1-2,TRBV27,13,.,few,TGTGCCAGCGGTAGACAGCCTAACTATGGCTACACCTTC,CASGRQPNYGYTF
TRBJ2-7,TRBV7-3,14,TRBD1,.,TGTGCCAGCAGTTCTGATGCAGGGGGCTACGAGCAGTACTTC,CASSSDAGGYEQYF
TRBJ1-6,TRBV30,14,TRBD1,.,TGTGCCTGGAGGTCTGACAGGGGTAATTCACCCCTCCACTTT,CAWRSDRGNSPLHF
TRBJ2-1,TRBV5-1,18,TRBD2,.,TGCGCCAGCAGCTTTGGGTCGGCGGGAGGCCGCTCCTACAATGAGCAGTTCTTC,CASSFGSAGGRSYNEQFF
TRBJ2-7,TRBV30,13,TRBD1,.,TGTGCCTGGAGTGTACGGACAGGGGGCGAGCAGTACTTC,CAWSVRTGGEQYF
TRBJ1-5,TRBV28,16,.,.,TGTGCCAGCAGTTTGTGGTCAGGGGCTGGCAATCAGCCCCAGCATTTT,CASSLWSGAGNQPQHF
TRBJ1-1,TRBV7-9,15,.,.,TGTGCCAGCAGCTTAGCCGGGGAACCGAACACTGAAGCTTTCTTT,CASSLAGEPNTEAFF
TRBJ1-1,TRBV2,14,.,.,TGTGCCAGCAGTGAGCAGGGAGGTAACACTGAAGCTTTCTTT,CASSEQGGNTEAFF
TRBJ2-5,TRBV6-5,14,TRBD1,.,TGTGCCAGCAACCCGGACAGGGAGGACGAGACCCAGTACTTC,CASNPDREDETQYF
TRBJ1-5,TRBV30,15,.,.,TGTGCCTGGAGGGGGGACGCAGGGGTAGATCAGCCCCAGCATTTT,CAWRGDAGVDQPQHF
TRBJ1-2,TRBV4-1,14,TRBD1,.,TGCGCCAGCAGCGTCCGGACAGGGGGCGGCGGCTACACCTTC,CASSVRTGGGGYTF